Listed below are T cell receptor beta chains from one sample, sequenced in a study of T cell responses to AZD1222 COVID-19 vaccine. Here immunoSEQ multiplex PCR was the method, and the copy in TCRdb shows in-frame clones only, minus some. This table has 60,000 to 90,000 clones, roughly 87% appearing once. The starting material was peripheral blood, obtained 28 days after the second AZD1222 dose. These receptors all stem from an adult who received the AZD1222 COVID-19 vaccine. The CDR3 runs from the conserved cysteine through the conserved F or W. A D gene is named only where the DNA matches it firmly. Not all rows give a size; the values are once, few, many and, for expanded clones, a class.

>TRBJ1-6|TRBV20-1|-|TRBD1
TGCAGTGCTAGTCCCCCAGGGGGCGCGAAGGCCCTCCACTTT
CSASPPGGAKALHF
>TRBJ1-1|TRBV29-1|-|TRBD1
TGCAGCGTTCAGGGGGACACTGAAGCTTTCTTT
CSVQGDTEAFF
>TRBJ1-2|TRBV2|-|-
TGTGCCAGCAGTGAACGTCCAGGGCACGGCTACACCTTC
CASSERPGHGYTF
>TRBJ1-2|TRBV12-3/TRBV12-4|-|-
TGTGCCAGCAGCCCCACACAGGGACAAGGCTACACCTTC
CASSPTQGQGYTF
>TRBJ2-7|TRBV7-2|once|TRBD2
TGTGCCAGCAGCTTACAAACTAGCGGGGCTTCAAGCTACGAGCAGTACTTC
CASSLQTSGASSYEQYF
>TRBJ2-3|TRBV18|-|-
TGTGCCAGCTCACCACCGAGCAGGGGTGATACGCAGTATTTT
CASSPPSRGDTQYF
>TRBJ1-3|TRBV9|-|-
TGTGCCAGCAGCGCTGTGGTCTCTGGAAACACCATATATTTT
CASSAVVSGNTIYF
>TRBJ1-1|TRBV18|-|-
TGTGCCAGCTCACCACCTGGTTCCCGGGAGAACACTGAAGCTTTCTTT
CASSPPGSRENTEAFF
>TRBJ2-1|TRBV29-1|-|TRBD2
TGCAGCGTTGATCGTCTCTTTGGGGGGGGGCAGTTCTTC
CSVDRLFGGGQFF
>TRBJ2-1|TRBV20-1|-|-
TGCAGTGCTAGTGATTTAAATGAGCAGTTCTTC
CSASDLNEQFF
>TRBJ1-1|TRBV4-1|-|-
TGCGCCAGCAGCCTTGAGTCGACAGGAGTCAACACTGAAGCTTTCTTT
CASSLESTGVNTEAFF
>TRBJ1-2|TRBV12-3/TRBV12-4|-|-
TGTGCCAGCAGCCTTAACCTGCTCTATGGCTACACCTTC
CASSLNLLYGYTF
>TRBJ1-1|TRBV18|-|-
TGTGCCAGCTCACCCCAGGGCCTGTTTATGAACACTGAAGCTTTCTTT
CASSPQGLFMNTEAFF
>TRBJ1-5|TRBV19|once|-
TGTGCCAGTCGTAAGAACAGGGAAAGCAATCAGCCCCAGCATTTT
CASRKNRESNQPQHF
>TRBJ1-2|TRBV27|-|TRBD1
TGTGCCAGCAGTCCGGAATTCGGACAGGGGGCGCGGGGCTACACCTTC
CASSPEFGQGARGYTF
>TRBJ2-7|TRBV7-2|-|TRBD2
TGTGCCAGCAGCGGCGGGGGGGCTTGGGACGAGCAGTACTTC
CASSGGGAWDEQYF
>TRBJ1-1|TRBV12-3/TRBV12-4|-|TRBD1
TGTGCCAGCAGTTTTTCAGGGGGCACTGAAGCTTTCTTT
CASSFSGGTEAFF
>TRBJ1-5|TRBV10-1|few|-
TGCGCCAGCAGTGATTTCGCGAGGGGCCGGGGCAATCAGCCCCAGCATTTT
CASSDFARGRGNQPQHF
>TRBJ1-2|TRBV3-1/TRBV3-2|-|TRBD1
TGTGCCAGCAGCAAAGGCGCCGGGACAGGGCACGGCTACACCTTC
CASSKGAGTGHGYTF
>TRBJ2-1|TRBV20-1|-|-
TGCAGTGCTAGACGGTACAATGAGCAGTTCTTC
CSARRYNEQFF
>TRBJ2-7|TRBV5-8|-|-
TGTGCCAGCAGAACCGGGACCTGGGACTCCTACGAGCAGTACTTC
CASRTGTWDSYEQYF
>TRBJ1-1|TRBV30|few|-
TGTGCCTGGAGCTTGGACACTGAAGCTTTCTTT
CAWSLDTEAFF
>TRBJ1-1|TRBV6-5|-|-
TGTGCCAGCAGTCCGAGCAGGGAAAGGGGCACTGAAGCTTTCTTT
CASSPSRERGTEAFF
>TRBJ1-5|TRBV6-5|-|-
TGTGCCAGGAACATGGGTCGGGACTCCAATCAGCCCCAGCATTTT
CARNMGRDSNQPQHF
>TRBJ1-2|TRBV7-9|-|-
TGTGCCAGCAGCCCGGGGGGGTATGGCTACACCTTC
CASSPGGYGYTF
>TRBJ2-3|TRBV19|once|-
TGTGCCAGTAGTATCGGCCAGGAGGTCCCAGATACGCAGTATTTT
CASSIGQEVPDTQYF
>TRBJ1-6|TRBV10-3|-|TRBD1
TGTGCCATCAGGGCCGGACAGGGGAATTCACCCCTCCACTTT
CAIRAGQGNSPLHF
>TRBJ1-1|TRBV5-1|-|-
TGCGCCAGCAGCTTGGTACCAGGGGAGAACACTGAAGCTTTCTTT
CASSLVPGENTEAFF
>TRBJ1-2|TRBV5-1|-|-
TGCGCCAGCAGCCTCCAGGAGGAGTACGGCTACACCTTC
CASSLQEEYGYTF
>TRBJ1-2|TRBV30|-|TRBD1
TGTGCCTGGGACAGGGGGCGACACTATGGCTACACCTTC
CAWDRGRHYGYTF
>TRBJ2-5|TRBV5-1|-|-
TGCGCCAGCAGCTTGGCGTACCAAGAGACCCAGTACTTC
CASSLAYQETQYF
>TRBJ2-1|TRBV18|once|-
TGTGCCAGCTCACCAAGCACAGTAAACTACAATGAGCAGTTCTTC
CASSPSTVNYNEQFF
>TRBJ1-6|TRBV5-4|-|-
TGTGCCAGCAGCGTAGCCTCAGGGGTAGTCTATAATTCACCCCTCCACTTT
CASSVASGVVYNSPLHF
>TRBJ1-5|TRBV19|once|TRBD1
TGTGCCAGTCAGGGGGGTAACGGTCAGCCCCAGCATTTT
CASQGGNGQPQHF
>TRBJ1-4|TRBV19|-|-
TGTGCCAGTAGTCGCAGGGCGGAAAAACTGTTTTTT
CASSRRAEKLFF
>TRBJ2-2|TRBV29-1|-|-
TGCAGCGTAGGGGACGCCGGGGAGCTGTTTTTT
CSVGDAGELFF